This T cell receptor (beta chain) was captured by sequencing in a study of T-cell memory formation after mild COVID-19. The study's findings and limits: For second-wave clones that peaked at day 37, SARS-CoV-2 specificity went unverified. Researchers found some responding clones in pre-infection memory, a sign that cross-reactive memory joined.

Note on this clonotype: Its antigen is as yet unknown.

The CDR3 has 13 amino acids. The V segment lost 11 bases and the J segment 3 bases; nucleotides outside the gene matches: 7. From germline, CDR1 is ENHRY and CDR2 SYGVKD. Constant-segment primers were used for 5'RACE, and the resulting TCR alpha and TCR beta cDNA libraries carried sample barcodes and UMIs. TCRdb re-called the 5' RACE reads through MiXCR, storing one row per CDR3 protein. This table has under 700,000 distinct CDR3 sequences, around 21% appearing once. The sequenced sample consisted of PBMCs or a T cell subset sorted from them (not recorded which). The clonotype originates from an adult woman who had mild COVID-19 (a few samples of this study predate the infection). Cell type and time point are not known. The chain couples TRBV10-3 to TRBJ1-5; 7 bases match TRBD1. The CDR3 region has the DNA TGTGCCTCCCAGGGGGGCCTCAATCAGCCCCAGCATTTT. It is translated as CASQGGLNQPQHF.